This T cell receptor (beta chain) is drawn from a study of T cells after yellow fever vaccination. About the study: Preparation of the low-cell-number fractions used SMART-Seq v4 Ultra Low Input.

This clonotype was detected ten times or more. It was through 5'RACE template switching that TCR cDNA was made, with a universal primer site and UMIs added. TCRdb fed the 5' RACE reads into MiXCR, producing one record per CDR3 protein. The table includes roughly 160,000 distinct CDR3 sequences, around 9% detected once. The sequencing used CD8+ T cells sorted from PBMCs, collected 45 days after the yellow fever booster vaccination. The TCR was taken from a man aged 18 to 30 who received the YFV17D yellow fever vaccine.

The CDR3 reads CASSFNSGNTIYF. In DNA form, the CDR3 reads TGTGCCAGCAGTTTTAACTCTGGAAACACCATATATTTT. The chain combines TRBV28 with TRBJ1-3, with D unresolved. This CDR3 is 13 amino acids long. In germline, CDR1 is MDHEN, CDR2 SYDVKM. Trimming stripped 3 bases from V and 0 bases from J, with 3 bases between.